This T cell receptor (beta chain) was captured by sequencing in a study of blood T cell repertoires in COVID-19. TCRdb's table, derived via immunoSEQ multiplex PCR, lists solely in-frame clones and lacks some. Seen here are about 150,000 clones, less than 90% observed once, and the top ten hold 5.8%. Germline values: CDR1 SGHRS, CDR2 YFSETQ. Trimming pared 0 bases from V and 1 base from J, leaving 10 bases between. The length of the CDR3 is 15 residues. This chain links TRBV5-1 with TRBJ2-5, with D maybe TRBD2 (5 bases). Specimen: PBMCs or T cells enriched from blood (not recorded which). The receptor was derived from a woman in her fifties or sixties who had been exposed to COVID-19. CDR3 DNA sequence: TGCGCCAGCAGCTTGGTAGCGTTTGGCCAAGAGACCCAGTACTTC. This translates into CASSLVAFGQETQYF.